Each of the 11 T cell receptor beta chains below was sequenced from the same sample in a study of shared clonotypes between healthy human individuals. Data came from immunoSEQ multiplex PCR; TCRdb stores just in-frame clones and leaves some out. The table lists 950,000 to 1,100,000 clones, around 78% of them singletons. The sequencing sample was made of memory CD4+ T cells from PBMCs. Subset defined: CD45RA-negative fraction. Source of these receptors: a man aged 18 to 29 in good health. Some clones in this sample may be carry-over from other donors' samples.

CDR3 residues: CASRLRTVNTGELFF. The CDR3 region has the DNA TGTGCCAGCAGACTGAGGACAGTGAACACCGGGGAGCTGTTTTTT. The gene calls are TRBV2 and TRBJ2-2; tentatively, D is TRBD1 (6 bases). Trimming stripped 6 bases from V and 1 base from J, with 12 bases between. The CDR3 is 15 residues long. The germline V gene encodes CDR1 SNHLY and CDR2 FYNNEI.

The chain is built from TRBV9 and TRBJ2-1; 11 bases line up with TRBD2. Per germline, CDR1 SGDLS and CDR2 YYNGEE. The CDR3 runs 16 residues. V was clipped by 2 bases and J by 2 bases; unmatched bases: 3. CDR3 coding DNA: TGTGCCAGCAGCGTTACGGGACTAGCGGCCTACAATGAGCAGTTCTTC. Translating it yields CASSVTGLAAYNEQFF.

The chain combines TRBV27 with TRBJ2-7, with 10 bases that match TRBD2. Germline V gene lookup returns CDR1 MNHEY and CDR2 SMNVEV (reference sequence). The V gene end was trimmed by 0 bases and the J gene end by 2 bases; junction bases not matched to a gene: 10. This CDR3 has 18 residues. The CDR3 DNA follows: TGTGCCAGCAGTTTATCGATGACTAGCGGGTCCTACCCCTACGAGCAGTACTTC. Amino acid sequence: CASSLSMTSGSYPYEQYF.

This rearrangement joins TRBV5-5 to TRBJ1-1, with D maybe TRBD1 (6 bases). This CDR3 spans 14 amino acids. CDR1 and CDR2 from the germline V gene are SGHKS and YYEKEE (reference sequence). V was pared by 4 bases and J by 1 base, with 11 bases between. The CDR3 DNA reads TGTGCCAGCAGCCGCCTGGACAGGAACACTGAAGCTTTCTTT. Translated: CASSRLDRNTEAFF.

This sequence joins TRBV7-3 and TRBJ2-2; D gene unclear. Germline-derived CDR1 and CDR2 are SGHTA and FQGTGA. The CDR3 loop spans 14 amino acids. The V and J ends lost 6 bases and 2 bases respectively, with 10 bases between them. DNA for the CDR3: TGTGCCAGCAGTCTCAAGGTTAACACCGGGGAGCTGTTTTTT. Translated, it gives CASSLKVNTGELFF.

This clone was observed a handful of times. The rearrangement joins TRBV20-1 to TRBJ2-7; no firm D call. CDR3 length: 11 residues. Trimming left V 7 bases short and J 0 bases short, with 7 bases between. From germline, CDR1 is DFQATT and CDR2 SNEGSKA (reference sequence). CDR3: CSVASSYEQYF. The CDR3 DNA sequence: TGCAGTGTCGCGAGCTCCTACGAGCAGTACTTC.

Comment on this clone: Other DNA sequences of this sample code for an identical CDR3. The chain joins TRBV5-1 to TRBJ2-3; tentative D call: TRBD2 (5 bases). Trimming stripped 0 bases from V and 2 bases from J, with 10 bases between. There are 15 residues in the CDR3. CDR1 and CDR2 (germline): SGHRS, YFSETQ. This chain's CDR3 is CASSLGEGLTDTQYF. The CDR3 bases are TGCGCCAGCAGCTTGGGTGAGGGCCTCACAGATACGCAGTATTTT.

There are a few counts of this clone. This chain joins TRBV4-1 and TRBJ2-7; D is unclear. The CDR3 runs 14 residues. The germline CDR1 and CDR2 sequences are MGHRA and YSYEKL. Trimming cost V 4 bases and J 1 base, with 11 bases left between them. The CDR3 sequence: CASSPTRTSYEQYF. The DNA for the CDR3 is TGCGCCAGCAGCCCGACACGAACTTCCTACGAGCAGTACTTC.

V gene TRBV14 combines with J gene TRBJ2-5; TRBD1 is a possible D gene (5 bases). The CDR3 consists of 16 residues. V was shortened by 1 base and J by 4 bases, with 16 bases between the two germline ends. The germline V gene encodes CDR1 SGHDN and CDR2 FVKESK. The CDR3 here is CASSQVGAGHRETQYF. The CDR3 coding sequence is TGTGCCAGCAGCCAAGTAGGGGCAGGGCATCGAGAGACCCAGTACTTC.

This chain joins TRBV7-8 and TRBJ2-3, with 13 bases lining up with TRBD2. Losses at the gene ends were 5 bases for V and 3 bases for J; bases not matched to a gene: 8. CDR3 length: 17 amino acids. Per germline, CDR1 SGHVS and CDR2 FQNEAQ. For the CDR3, the DNA is TGTGCCAGCAGCCCTCGGGGACTAGCGGGGACGACAGATACGCAGTATTTT. Translation: CASSPRGLAGTTDTQYF.

The V gene is TRBV18, the J gene TRBJ2-4, with 9 bases matching TRBD2. CDR3 length equals 15 residues. After removal of 1 base from V and 7 bases from J, the junction contained 5 bases not matched to a gene. In germline, CDR1 is KGHSH, CDR2 LQKENI. This chain's CDR3 is CASSPQAGGWNIQYF. The CDR3 coding sequence is TGTGCCAGCTCACCACAGGCGGGAGGGTGGAACATTCAGTACTTC.